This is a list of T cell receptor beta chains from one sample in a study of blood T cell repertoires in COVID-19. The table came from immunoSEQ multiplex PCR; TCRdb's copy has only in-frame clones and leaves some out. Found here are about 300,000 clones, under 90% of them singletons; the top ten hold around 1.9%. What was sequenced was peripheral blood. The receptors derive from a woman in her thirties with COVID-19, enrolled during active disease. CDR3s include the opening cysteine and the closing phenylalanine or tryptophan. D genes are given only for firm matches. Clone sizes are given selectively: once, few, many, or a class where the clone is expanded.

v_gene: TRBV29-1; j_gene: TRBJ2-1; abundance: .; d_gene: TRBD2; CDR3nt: TGCAGCGCAAGACTAGCGGGGCCCTACAATGAGCAGTTCTTC; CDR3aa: CSARLAGPYNEQFF
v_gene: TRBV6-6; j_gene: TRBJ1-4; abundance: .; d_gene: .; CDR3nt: TGTGCCAGCGGGGACATTCCCGACGATGAAAAACTGTTTTTT; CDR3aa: CASGDIPDDEKLFF
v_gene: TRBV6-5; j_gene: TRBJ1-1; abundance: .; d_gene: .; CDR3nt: TGTGCCAGCAGTTATTACAGGTCCACTGAAGCTTTCTTT; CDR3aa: CASSYYRSTEAFF
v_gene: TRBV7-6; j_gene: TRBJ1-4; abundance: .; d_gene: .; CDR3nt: TGTGCCAGCAGCTTCCAAACGGGGGGAACTAATGAAAAACTGTTTTTT; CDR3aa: CASSFQTGGTNEKLFF
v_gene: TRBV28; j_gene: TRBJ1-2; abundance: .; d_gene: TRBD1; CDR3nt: TGTGCCAGCAGTTTGAGTCGGGACAGGGGGTATGGCTACACCTTC; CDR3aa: CASSLSRDRGYGYTF
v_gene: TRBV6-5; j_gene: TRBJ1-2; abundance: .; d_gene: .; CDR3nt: TGTGCCAGCAGTTACCCAAACTCTTACGGCTACACCTTC; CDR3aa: CASSYPNSYGYTF
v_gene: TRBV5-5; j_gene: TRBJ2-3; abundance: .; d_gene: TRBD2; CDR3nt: TGTGCCAGCAGCTTGAATTTGCGGGGGGCTGATACGCAGTATTTT; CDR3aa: CASSLNLRGADTQYF
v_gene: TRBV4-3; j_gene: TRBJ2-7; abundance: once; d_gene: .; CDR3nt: TGCGCCAGCAGCCCAAGTCAGGGGCCCCCAGCCTACGAGCAGTACTTC; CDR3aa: CASSPSQGPPAYEQYF
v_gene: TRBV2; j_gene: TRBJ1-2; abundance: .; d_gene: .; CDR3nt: TGTGCCAGCACCGCCGGAGGCAGGGAGGGTTATGATGGCTACACCTTC; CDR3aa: CASTAGGREGYDGYTF
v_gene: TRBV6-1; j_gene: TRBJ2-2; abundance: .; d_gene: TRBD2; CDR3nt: TGTGCCAGCAGCTCCACTAGCGGGGGGACCGGGGAGCTGTTTTTT; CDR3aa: CASSSTSGGTGELFF
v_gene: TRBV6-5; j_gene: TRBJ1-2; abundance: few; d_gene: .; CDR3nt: TGTGCCAGCAGTTACTCGAGGCGGGCCTACACCTTC; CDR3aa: CASSYSRRAYTF
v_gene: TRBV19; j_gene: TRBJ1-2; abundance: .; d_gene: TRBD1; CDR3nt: TGTGCCAGTAGTATTTCACAGGGGGCTCCCTATGGCTACACCTTC; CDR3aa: CASSISQGAPYGYTF
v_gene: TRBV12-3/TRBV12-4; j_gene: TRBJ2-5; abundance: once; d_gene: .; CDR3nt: TGTGCCAGCAGTTTCTCGAGGGCCCAGTACTTC; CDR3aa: CASSFSRAQYF
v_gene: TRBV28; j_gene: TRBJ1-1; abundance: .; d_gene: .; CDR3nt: TGTGCCAGCAGTCTTCTAGAGGCTGAAGCTTTCTTT; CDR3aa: CASSLLEAEAFF
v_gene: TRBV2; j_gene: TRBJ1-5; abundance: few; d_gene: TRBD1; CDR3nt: TGTGCCAGCAGTGAGGGACAGGGGCGCATTCAGCCCCAGCATTTT; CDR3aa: CASSEGQGRIQPQHF
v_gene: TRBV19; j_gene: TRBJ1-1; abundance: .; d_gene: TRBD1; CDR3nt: TGTGCCAGTAGCGGGACAGGGACTGAAGCTTTCTTT; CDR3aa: CASSGTGTEAFF
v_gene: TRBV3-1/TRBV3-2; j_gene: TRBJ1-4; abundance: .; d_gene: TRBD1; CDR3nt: TGTGCCAGCAGCCAAGGGGGGACAGGGGTTGAAAAACTGTTTTTT; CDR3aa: CASSQGGTGVEKLFF
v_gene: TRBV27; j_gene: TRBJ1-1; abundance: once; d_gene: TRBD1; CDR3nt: TGTGCCAGCAGGCGAGACAGGGACAAAATGAACACTGAAGCTTTCTTT; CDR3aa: CASRRDRDKMNTEAFF
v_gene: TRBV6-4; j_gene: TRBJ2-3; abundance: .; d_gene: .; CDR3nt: TGTGCCAGCAGTGACTCTAGTCGAACAGATACGCAGTATTTT; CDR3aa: CASSDSSRTDTQYF
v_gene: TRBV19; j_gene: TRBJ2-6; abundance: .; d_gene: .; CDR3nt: TGTGCCAGTAATTGGGGCGCTGGGGCCAACGTCCTGACTTTC; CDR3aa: CASNWGAGANVLTF
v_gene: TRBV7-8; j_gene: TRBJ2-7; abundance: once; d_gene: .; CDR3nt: TGTGCCAGCAGCTTACTTAGGGGTAACGAGCAGTACTTC; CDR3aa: CASSLLRGNEQYF
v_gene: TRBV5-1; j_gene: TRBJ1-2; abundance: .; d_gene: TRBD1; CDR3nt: TGCGCCAGCAGCTTCATTGAACAGGGGGTTGGCTATGGCTACACCTTC; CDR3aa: CASSFIEQGVGYGYTF
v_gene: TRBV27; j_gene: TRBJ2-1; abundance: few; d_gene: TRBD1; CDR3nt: TGTGCCAGCGGTAGGGACAGACCCTCCCCCAATGAGCAGTTCTTC; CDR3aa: CASGRDRPSPNEQFF
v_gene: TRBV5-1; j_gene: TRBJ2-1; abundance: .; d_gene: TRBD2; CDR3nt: TGCGCCAGCACCCTCCTGACTAGCGGTAACAATGAGCAGTTCTTC; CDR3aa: CASTLLTSGNNEQFF
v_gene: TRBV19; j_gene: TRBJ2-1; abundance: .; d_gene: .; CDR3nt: TGTGCCAGTAGTATGCGGCGGACTTCCTACAATGAGCAGTTCTTC; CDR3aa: CASSMRRTSYNEQFF
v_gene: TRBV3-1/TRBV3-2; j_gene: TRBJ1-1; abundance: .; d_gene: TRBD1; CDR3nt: TGTGCCAGCAGCAACCCGGGACAGGGGAACACTGAAGCTTTCTTT; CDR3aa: CASSNPGQGNTEAFF
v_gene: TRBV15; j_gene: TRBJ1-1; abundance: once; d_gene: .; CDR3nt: TGTGCCACCAGCAGAGATCGGGTATACTCGAACACTGAAGCTTTCTTT; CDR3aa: CATSRDRVYSNTEAFF
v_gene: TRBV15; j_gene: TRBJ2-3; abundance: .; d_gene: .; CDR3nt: TGTGCCACCAGCTACCTGACAGGTAAAGCAGATACGCAGTATTTT; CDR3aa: CATSYLTGKADTQYF
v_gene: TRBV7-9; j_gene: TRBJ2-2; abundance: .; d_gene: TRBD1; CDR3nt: TGTGCCGGAGGGACAGGGGGAAGGACCGGGGAGCTGTTTTTT; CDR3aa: CAGGTGGRTGELFF
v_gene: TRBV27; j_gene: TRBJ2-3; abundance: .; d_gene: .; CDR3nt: TGTGCCAGCCGGGGAGTGGCAGATACGCAGTATTTT; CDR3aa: CASRGVADTQYF
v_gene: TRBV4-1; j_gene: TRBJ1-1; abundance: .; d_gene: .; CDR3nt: TGCGCCAGCAGCCAAGCCTCTACAGGGTACACTGAAGCTTTCTTT; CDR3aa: CASSQASTGYTEAFF
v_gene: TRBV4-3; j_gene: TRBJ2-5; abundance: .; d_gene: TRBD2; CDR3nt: TGCGCCAGCAGCCAAGAGGTAGCGGGGGCCCCCTCGGTTGAGACCCAGTACTTC; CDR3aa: CASSQEVAGAPSVETQYF
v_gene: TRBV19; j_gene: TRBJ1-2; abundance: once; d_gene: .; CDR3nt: TGTGCCAGTAAAGCCCCGCGGGGGGCGCAGGGCTACACCTTC; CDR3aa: CASKAPRGAQGYTF
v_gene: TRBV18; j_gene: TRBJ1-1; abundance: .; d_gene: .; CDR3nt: TGTGCCAGCTCAACCAAGGGGGGGGGAGGTGGCACTGAAGCTTTCTTT; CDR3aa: CASSTKGGGGGTEAFF
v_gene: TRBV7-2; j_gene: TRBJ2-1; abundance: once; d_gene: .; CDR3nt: TGTGCCAGCAGCTCAGCCCGCGACAATGAGCAGTTCTTC; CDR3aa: CASSSARDNEQFF
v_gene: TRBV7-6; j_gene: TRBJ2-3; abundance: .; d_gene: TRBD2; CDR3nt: TGTGCCAGCAGCTTAGCAATTGGGAGTAGCGGGGGCCTCACAGATACGCAGTATTTT; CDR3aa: CASSLAIGSSGGLTDTQYF
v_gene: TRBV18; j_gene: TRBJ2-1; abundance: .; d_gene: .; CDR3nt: TGTGCCAGCTCCCCCGACATGAGCTCCTACAATGAGCAGTTCTTC; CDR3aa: CASSPDMSSYNEQFF
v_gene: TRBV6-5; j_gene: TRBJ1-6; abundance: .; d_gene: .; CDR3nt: TGTGCCAGCAGCCTAAACTATAATTCACCCCTCCACTTT; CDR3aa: CASSLNYNSPLHF
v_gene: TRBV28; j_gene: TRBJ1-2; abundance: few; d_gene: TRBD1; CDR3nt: TGTGCCAGCAGTCCTCCGGGACAGGTCTATGGCTACACCTTC; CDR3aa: CASSPPGQVYGYTF
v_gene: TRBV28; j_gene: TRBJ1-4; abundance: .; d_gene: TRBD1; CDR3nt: TGTGCCAGCACTACTGACAGGGGGCGTGAAAAACTGTTTTTT; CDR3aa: CASTTDRGREKLFF
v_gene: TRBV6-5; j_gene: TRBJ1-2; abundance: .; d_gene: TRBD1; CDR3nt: TGTGCCAGCAGTTACGGACAGGGGGGTGGCTACACCTTC; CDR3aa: CASSYGQGGGYTF
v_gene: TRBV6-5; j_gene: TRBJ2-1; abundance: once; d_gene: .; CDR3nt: TGTGCCAGCAGTTACTCGACAGGGCGGGGGGATGAGCAGTTCTTC; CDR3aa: CASSYSTGRGDEQFF
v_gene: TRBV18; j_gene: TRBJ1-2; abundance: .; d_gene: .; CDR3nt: TGTGCCAGCTCACCGCGGGACACGGGAGGCTATGGCTACACCTTC; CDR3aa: CASSPRDTGGYGYTF
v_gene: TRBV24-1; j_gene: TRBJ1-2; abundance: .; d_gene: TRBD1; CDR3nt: TGTGCCACCAGTGAGGCCGGGACAGGGGGCTACTATGGCTACACCTTC; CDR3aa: CATSEAGTGGYYGYTF
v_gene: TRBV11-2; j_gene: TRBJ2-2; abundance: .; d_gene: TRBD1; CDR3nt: TGTGCCAGCAGCCTCACAGGGGCCGGGGAGCTGTTTTTT; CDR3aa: CASSLTGAGELFF
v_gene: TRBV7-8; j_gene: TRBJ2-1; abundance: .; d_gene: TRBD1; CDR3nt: TGTGCCAGCAGCTGGGACAGAAGGACCGTCGTACCGGACAATGAGCAGTTCTTC; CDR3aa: CASSWDRRTVVPDNEQFF
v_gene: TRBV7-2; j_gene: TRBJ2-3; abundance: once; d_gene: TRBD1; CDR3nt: TGTGCCAGCAGCCCGTGGGACAGAAATACGCAGTATTTT; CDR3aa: CASSPWDRNTQYF
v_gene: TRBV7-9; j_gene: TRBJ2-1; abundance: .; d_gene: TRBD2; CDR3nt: TGTGCCAGCAGCCGCATTAGCGGGGCGTCCTACAATGAGCAGTTCTTC; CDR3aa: CASSRISGASYNEQFF
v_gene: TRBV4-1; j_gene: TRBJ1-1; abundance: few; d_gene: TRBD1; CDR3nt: TGCGCCAGCAGCGGACCGGGACAGGGGTTCACTGAAGCTTTCTTT; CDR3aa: CASSGPGQGFTEAFF
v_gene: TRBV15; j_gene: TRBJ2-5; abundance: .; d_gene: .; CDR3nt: TGTGCCACCAGCCGCACTAGACAAGAGACCCAGTACTTC; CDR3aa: CATSRTRQETQYF
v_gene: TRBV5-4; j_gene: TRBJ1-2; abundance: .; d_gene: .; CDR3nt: TGTGCAACCTGGGCGGGAACGGGCAACTATGGCTACACCTTC; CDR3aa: CATWAGTGNYGYTF
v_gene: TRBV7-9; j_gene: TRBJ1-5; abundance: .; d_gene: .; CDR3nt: TGTGCCAGCAGTCAGGGGTATCAGCCCCAGCATTTT; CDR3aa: CASSQGYQPQHF
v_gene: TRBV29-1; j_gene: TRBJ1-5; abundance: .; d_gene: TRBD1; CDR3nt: TGCAGCGTTGAGACAGGGGCGAATCAGCCCCAGCATTTT; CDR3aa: CSVETGANQPQHF
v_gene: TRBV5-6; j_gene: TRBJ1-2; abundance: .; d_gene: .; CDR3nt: TGTGCCAGCAGCTTGCGAGGCCTGAACTATGGCTACACCTTC; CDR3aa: CASSLRGLNYGYTF
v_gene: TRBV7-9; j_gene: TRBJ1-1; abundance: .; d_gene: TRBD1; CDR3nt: TGTGCCAGCAAGGGACAGGGGAACACTGAAGCTTTCTTT; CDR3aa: CASKGQGNTEAFF
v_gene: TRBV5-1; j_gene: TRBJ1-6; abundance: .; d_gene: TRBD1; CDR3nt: TGCGCCAGCAGCCTCACAACAGGGGCGACTTCACCCCTCCACTTT; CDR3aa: CASSLTTGATSPLHF
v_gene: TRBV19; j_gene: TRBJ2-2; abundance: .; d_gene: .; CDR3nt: TGTGCCAGTAGTATCAGAACCGGGGAGCTGTTTTTT; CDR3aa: CASSIRTGELFF
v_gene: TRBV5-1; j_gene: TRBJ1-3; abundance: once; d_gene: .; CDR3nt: TGCGCCAGCAGCTTGGACGGAGGCTCTGGAAACACCATATATTTT; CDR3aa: CASSLDGGSGNTIYF
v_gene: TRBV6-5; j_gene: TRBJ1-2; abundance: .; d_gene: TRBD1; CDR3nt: TGTGCCAGCAGGGCACCGGGACAGGGGGCGGAAGGCTACACCTTC; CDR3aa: CASRAPGQGAEGYTF
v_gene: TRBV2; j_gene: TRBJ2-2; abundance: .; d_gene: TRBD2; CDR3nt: TGTGCCAGCAGTGGGAGCGGGGGGACCGGGGAGCTGTTTTTT; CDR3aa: CASSGSGGTGELFF